This T cell receptor (beta chain) is from a study of identical twins. This clonotype was observed many times. Its antigen is still unknown. Study-level findings and limits: Beta out-of-frame twin sharing showed a weaker excess.

A single record per CDR3 protein comes from TCRdb applying MiXCR to the 5' RACE reads. The sample lists just over 450,000 distinct CDR3 sequences, 14% occurring once. Germline values: CDR1 SGHTA, CDR2 FQGNSA. The V and J ends lost 5 bases and 1 base respectively, with 14 bases between them. The CDR3 covers 15 residues. The same data also contributed to another study, on yellow fever vaccine responses in identical twins.

The sequencing sample was made of CD4+ T cells sorted from blood. The chain recombines TRBV7-2 with TRBJ1-2, with D possibly being TRBD1 (5 bases). The origin of this receptor is a young woman in good health. This chain's CDR3 is CASSLYGGVNYGYTF. The CDR3 DNA follows: TGTGCCAGCAGCCTATATGGGGGGGTTAACTATGGCTACACCTTC.